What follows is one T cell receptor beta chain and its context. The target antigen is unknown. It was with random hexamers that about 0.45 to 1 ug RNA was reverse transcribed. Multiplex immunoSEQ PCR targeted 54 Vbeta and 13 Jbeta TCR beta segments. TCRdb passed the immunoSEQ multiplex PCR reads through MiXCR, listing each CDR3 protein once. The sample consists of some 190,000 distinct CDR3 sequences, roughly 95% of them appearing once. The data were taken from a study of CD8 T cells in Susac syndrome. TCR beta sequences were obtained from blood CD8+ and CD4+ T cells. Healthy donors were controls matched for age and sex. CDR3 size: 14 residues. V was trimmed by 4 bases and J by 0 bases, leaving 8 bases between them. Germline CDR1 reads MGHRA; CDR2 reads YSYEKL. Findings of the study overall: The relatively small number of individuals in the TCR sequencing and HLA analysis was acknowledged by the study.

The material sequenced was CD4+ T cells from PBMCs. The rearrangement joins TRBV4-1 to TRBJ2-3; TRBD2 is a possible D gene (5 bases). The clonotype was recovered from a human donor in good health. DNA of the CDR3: TGCGCCAGCAGCCCGGACTTCAGCACAGATACGCAGTATTTT. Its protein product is CASSPDFSTDTQYF.